The 11 T cell receptor beta chains given below trace back to one sample, sequenced in a study of blood T cell repertoires in COVID-19. Profiling relied on immunoSEQ multiplex PCR, and the TCRdb table lists in-frame clones only, not all of them. In the table there are tens of thousands of clones, roughly 80% of which are singletons. Source material: peripheral blood. These receptors were obtained from a man in his sixties or seventies with acute or convalescent COVID-19.

J is TRBJ1-2 and V is TRBV7-2, with 7 bases matching TRBD1. The germline V gene encodes CDR1 SGHTA and CDR2 FQGNSA. CDR3 length equals 13 residues. The junction had 3 bases not matched to a gene; V was cut back by 5 bases and J by 3 bases. The CDR3 is CASSPGQHYGYTF. The CDR3 nucleotides are TGTGCCAGCAGCCCGGGACAGCACTATGGCTACACCTTC.

The chain combines TRBV19 with TRBJ1-3; no definite D call. V was clipped by 6 bases and J by 0 bases, with 12 bases between them. Germline assignment: CDR1 LNHDA and CDR2 SQIVND (reference sequence). This CDR3 is built from 15 residues. The CDR3 DNA reads as TGTGCCAGTAGCGAACGGGGAGGCTCTGGAAACACCATATATTTT. Its protein is CASSERGGSGNTIYF.

The rearrangement links TRBV7-3 to TRBJ2-7; a weak D match, TRBD1 (5 bases). CDR1 is SGHTA and CDR2 is FQGTGA in the germline V gene. V gave up 3 bases and J gave up 5 bases, with 11 bases separating them. The CDR3 is 13 amino acids. The CDR3 is CASSFRALHEQYF. CDR3 sequence (DNA): TGTGCCAGCAGCTTCAGGGCTCTGCACGAGCAGTACTTC. Full variable domain (outside the CDR3, taken from reference TRBV7-3 and TRBJ2-7): GAGVSQTPSNKVTEKGKYVELRCDPISGHTALYWYRQSLGQGPEFLIYFQGTGAADDSGLPNDRFFAVRPEGSVSTLKIQRTERGDSAVYLCASSFRALHEQYFGPGTRLTVT.

V usage is TRBV7-3 and J usage is TRBJ1-1, with TRBD1 identical over 7 bases. The V gene end was trimmed by 2 bases and the J gene end by 2 bases; junction bases not matched to a gene: 8. The CDR3 is made up of 16 amino acids. Germline V gene lookup returns CDR1 SGHTA and CDR2 FQGTGA. The CDR3 region is CASSLGRDRRNTEAFF. As DNA, the CDR3 is TGTGCCAGCAGCTTAGGACGGGACAGAAGAAACACTGAAGCTTTCTTT.

A single count supports this clone. The genes are TRBV5-1 and TRBJ1-1; no clear D. The V gene lost 1 base and the J gene lost 1 base, with 8 bases spanning the gap. This CDR3 spans 14 amino acids. CDR1 and CDR2 from the germline V gene are SGHRS and YFSETQ. The CDR3 nucleotides are TGCGCCAGCAGCTTGTTTTCAGGGAACACTGAAGCTTTCTTT. Amino acids: CASSLFSGNTEAFF. Based on the CDR3 plus reference TRBV5-1 and TRBJ1-1, the full variable domain is KAGVTQTPRYLIKTRGQQVTLSCSPISGHRSVSWYQQTPGQGLQFLFEYFSETQRNKGNFPGRFSGRQFSNSRSEMNVSTLELGDSALYLCASSLFSGNTEAFFGQGTRLTVV.

This clone was detected many times. This chain uses TRBV3-1 (or the pseudogene TRBV3-2) with TRBJ1-5, with D maybe TRBD1 (5 bases). The germline gives CDR1 LGHDT, CDR2 YNNKEL (reference sequence). The CDR3 consists of 14 residues. Trimming took off 1 base at V and 7 bases at J, with 11 bases between the two ends. The CDR3 loop reads CASSQGQSRQPQHF. CDR3 DNA sequence: TGTGCCAGCAGCCAAGGACAGTCACGACAGCCCCAGCATTTT.

V is TRBV3-1 (or the pseudogene TRBV3-2) and J is TRBJ2-7; tentative D call: TRBD1 (5 bases). CDR3 length equals 15 residues. The germline V gene encodes CDR1 LGHDT and CDR2 YNNKEL (reference sequence). Trimming pared 5 bases from V and 5 bases from J, leaving 19 bases between. This CDR3 is CASSLGRGHPNEQYF. The CDR3 nucleotides are TGTGCCAGCAGCTTAGGAAGGGGCCACCCAAACGAGCAGTACTTC.

V is TRBV28 and J is TRBJ2-5; possible D gene TRBD2, 6 bases. Between the trimmed V and J ends, which lost 6 bases and 5 bases, there was a span of 16 bases. From germline, CDR1 is MDHEN and CDR2 SYDVKM. CDR3 length: 14 residues. The CDR3 spells CASSQGGASETQYF. The CDR3 DNA follows: TGTGCCAGCAGCCAAGGCGGGGCATCGGAGACCCAGTACTTC.

This rearrangement joins TRBV4-3 to TRBJ2-2; 8 nucleotides match TRBD1. Germline CDR1 reads LGHNA; CDR2 reads YSLEER. The CDR3 covers 16 residues. V gave up 0 bases and J gave up 4 bases; unmatched junction bases: 4. CDR3 DNA: TGCGCCAGCAGCCAAGATTACACAGGGGGCACCGGGGAGCTGTTTTTT. Its translation: CASSQDYTGGTGELFF.

This sequence joins TRBV7-9 and TRBJ2-3; 7 nucleotides align to TRBD1. The CDR3 sequence is 16 residues long. After removal of 2 bases from V and 2 bases from J, the junction contained 7 bases not matched to a gene. Germline CDR1 SEHNR, CDR2 FQNEAQ (reference sequence). CDR3 sequence (DNA): TGTGCCAGCAGCTTAACAGACAGGGTAGTCACAGATACGCAGTATTTT. This codes for CASSLTDRVVTDTQYF.

The V call is TRBV6-5, the J call TRBJ1-6; D gene ambiguous. Germline CDR1 MNHEY, CDR2 SVGAGI. The CDR3 is 12 residues long. V was clipped by 5 bases and J by 4 bases, with 3 bases between them. The CDR3 DNA is TGTGCCAGCAGTACTTATAATTCACCCCTCCACTTT. As protein: CASSTYNSPLHF.